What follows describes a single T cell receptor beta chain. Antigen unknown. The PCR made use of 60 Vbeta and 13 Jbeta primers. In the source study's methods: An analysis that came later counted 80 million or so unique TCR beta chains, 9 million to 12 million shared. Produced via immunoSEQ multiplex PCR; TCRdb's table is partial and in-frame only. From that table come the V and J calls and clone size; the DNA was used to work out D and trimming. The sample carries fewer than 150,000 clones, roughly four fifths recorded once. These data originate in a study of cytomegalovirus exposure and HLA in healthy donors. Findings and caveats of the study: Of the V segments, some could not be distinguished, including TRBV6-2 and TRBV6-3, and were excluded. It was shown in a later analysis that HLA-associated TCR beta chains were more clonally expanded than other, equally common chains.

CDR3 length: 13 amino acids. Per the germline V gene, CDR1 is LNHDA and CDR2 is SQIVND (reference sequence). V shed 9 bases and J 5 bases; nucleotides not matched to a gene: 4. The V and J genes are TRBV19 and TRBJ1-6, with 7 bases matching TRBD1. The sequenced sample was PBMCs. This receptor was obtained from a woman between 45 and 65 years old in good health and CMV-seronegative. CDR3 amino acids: CASGQADNSPLHF. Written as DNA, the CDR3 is TGTGCCAGCGGACAGGCAGATAATTCACCCCTCCACTTT.